This T cell receptor (beta chain) derives from a study of blood T cell repertoires in COVID-19. Methods used by the authors: Scientists estimated how many nucleated cells there were by amplifying reference gene primers. Using immunoSEQ multiplex PCR, the repertoire was profiled, and TCRdb retains in-frame clones only, with some absent. That table is the source of V, J and clone size, and D and trimming were worked out from the DNA. The sample consists of around 450,000 clones, about nine tenths of them appearing once. The sequencing sample was made of PBMCs or T cells enriched from blood (not recorded which). The sequence was collected from a woman in her late teens or twenties who had recovered from COVID-19.

For the CDR3, the DNA is TGTGCCAGCAACCGGGCAGGTAGCGATGAGCAGTTCTTC. Encoded protein: CASNRAGSDEQFF. V gene TRBV28 combines with J gene TRBJ2-1, with D perhaps TRBD2 (5 bases). CDR1 and CDR2 from the germline V gene are MDHEN and SYDVKM. The CDR3 is 13 residues long. V shed 7 bases and J shed 8 bases, with 15 bases lying between them. The variable domain in full, with the rest retrieved from reference TRBV28 and TRBJ2-1, is DVKVTQSSRYLVKRTGEKVFLECVQDMDHENMFWYRQDPGLGLRLIYFSYDVKMKEKGDIPEGYSVSREKKERFSLILESASTNQTSMYLCASNRAGSDEQFFGPGTRLTVL.